The source of this TCR beta chain is a study of PD-L1 blockade in urothelial cancer. Study-level background: Males with bladder-origin urothelial cancer made up about 85% of the roughly 29 patients. Median T cell yield per blood sample was 140,000 to 150,000 cells.

Using immunoSEQ multiplex PCR, the repertoire was profiled, and TCRdb retains in-frame clones only, with some absent. The profile shows some 76,000 clones, about 89% of them singletons. Pretreatment and on-treatment blood mononuclear cell samples were taken, totaling between 1 and 8 time points per patient. Study-wide results and limits: Patients with below-median pretreatment blood clonality survived longer.

Worth noting for this clone: Antigen unknown.

V shed 0 bases and J shed 5 bases, with 14 bases lying between them. Germline assignment: CDR1 SGDLS and CDR2 YYNGEE. This CDR3 contains 16 residues. The gene calls are TRBV9 and TRBJ2-2, with D perhaps TRBD2 (5 bases). The clonotype originates from a man aged 55 to 70 with urothelial cancer. Specimen: PBMCs, collected around atezolizumab (anti-PD-L1) treatment. The CDR3 DNA follows: TGTGCCAGCAGCGTAGTTACCCCAACGGGGACCGGGGAGCTGTTTTTT. As protein: CASSVVTPTGTGELFF.